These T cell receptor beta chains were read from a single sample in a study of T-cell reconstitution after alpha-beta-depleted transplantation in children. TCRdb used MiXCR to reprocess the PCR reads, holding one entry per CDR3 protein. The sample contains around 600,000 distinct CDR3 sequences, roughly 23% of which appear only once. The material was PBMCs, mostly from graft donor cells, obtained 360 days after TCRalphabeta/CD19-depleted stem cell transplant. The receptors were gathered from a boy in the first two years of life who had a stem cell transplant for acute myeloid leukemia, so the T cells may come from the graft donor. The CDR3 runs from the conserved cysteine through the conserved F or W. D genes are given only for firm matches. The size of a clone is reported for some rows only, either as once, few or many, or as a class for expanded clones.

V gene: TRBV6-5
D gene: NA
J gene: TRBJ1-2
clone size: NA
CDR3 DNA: TGTGCCAGCAGTTACTCGATGGAGGGCCCTACGAATGGCTACACCTTC
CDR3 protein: CASSYSMEGPTNGYTF

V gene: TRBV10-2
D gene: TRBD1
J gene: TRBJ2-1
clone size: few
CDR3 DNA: TGCGCCAGCAGTGAGTCGACAGGGATCAATGAGCAGTTCTTC
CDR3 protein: CASSESTGINEQFF

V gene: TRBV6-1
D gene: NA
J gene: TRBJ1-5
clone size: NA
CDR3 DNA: TGTGCCAGCAGGGATGGGTATAGCAATCAGCCCCAGCATTTT
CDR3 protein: CASRDGYSNQPQHF

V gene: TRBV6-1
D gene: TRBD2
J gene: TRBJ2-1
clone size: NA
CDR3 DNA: TGTGCCAGCAGTGAAGGGGCAGAGGGACTAGCGGGGATCAGCTCCTACAATGAGCAGTTCTTC
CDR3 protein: CASSEGAEGLAGISSYNEQFF

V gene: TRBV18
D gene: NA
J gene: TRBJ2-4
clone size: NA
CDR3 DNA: TGTGCCGGACTCGGGGGGGACAGCAAAAACATTCAGTACTTC
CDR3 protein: CAGLGGDSKNIQYF

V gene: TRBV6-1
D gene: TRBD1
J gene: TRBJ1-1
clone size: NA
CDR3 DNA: TGTGCCACCTCGCCAGACAGGGGCCGGGGGACTGAAGCTTTCTTT
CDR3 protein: CATSPDRGRGTEAFF

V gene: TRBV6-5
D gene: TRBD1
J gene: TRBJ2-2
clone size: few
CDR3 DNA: TGTGCCAGCAGTTGGACAGGGGGCACCGGGGAGCTGTTTTTT
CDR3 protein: CASSWTGGTGELFF

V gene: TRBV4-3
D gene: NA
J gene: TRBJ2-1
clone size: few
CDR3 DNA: TGCGCCAGCAGCCAAGAAATGGACAATGAGCAGTTCTTC
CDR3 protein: CASSQEMDNEQFF

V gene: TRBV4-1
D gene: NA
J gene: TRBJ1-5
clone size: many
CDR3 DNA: TGCGCCAGCAGCCAAGGAGAGGGGAGCAATCAGCCCCAGCATTTT
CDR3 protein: CASSQGEGSNQPQHF

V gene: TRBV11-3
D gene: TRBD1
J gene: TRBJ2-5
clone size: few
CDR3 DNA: TGTGCCAGCAGCGGGGACAGGGTGAAATCCTGGGAGACCCAGTACTTC
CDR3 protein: CASSGDRVKSWETQYF

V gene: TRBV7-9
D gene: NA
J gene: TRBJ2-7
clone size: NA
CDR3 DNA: TGTGCCAGCAGCTCCTGGCCGGGACACATCTACGAGCAGTACTTC
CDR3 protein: CASSSWPGHIYEQYF

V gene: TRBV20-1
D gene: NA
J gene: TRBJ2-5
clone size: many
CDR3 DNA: TGCAGTGCTAGAGATATCCTAATCCAAGAGACCCAGTACTTC
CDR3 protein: CSARDILIQETQYF

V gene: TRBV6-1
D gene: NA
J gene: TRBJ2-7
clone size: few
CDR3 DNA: TGTGCCAGCAGACCCCCGGGGACCTACGAGCAGTACTTC
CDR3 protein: CASRPPGTYEQYF

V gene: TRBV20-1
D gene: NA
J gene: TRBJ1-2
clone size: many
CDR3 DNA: TGCAGTGCTATCATCGAACCGGGACTCACTTATGGCTACACCTTC
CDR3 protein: CSAIIEPGLTYGYTF

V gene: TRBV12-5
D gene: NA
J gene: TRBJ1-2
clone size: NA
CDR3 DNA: TGTGCTAGTGGTTTGGACGCAGAAGGCTACACCTTC
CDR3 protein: CASGLDAEGYTF

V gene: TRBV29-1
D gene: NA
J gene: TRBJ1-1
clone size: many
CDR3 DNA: TGCAGCGTTGTGATCGAAAGGGACACTGAAGCTTTCTTT
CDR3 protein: CSVVIERDTEAFF

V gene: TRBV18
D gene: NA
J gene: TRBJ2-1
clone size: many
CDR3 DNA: TGTGCCAGCTCACCAGAACTCAATGAGCAGTTCTTC
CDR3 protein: CASSPELNEQFF

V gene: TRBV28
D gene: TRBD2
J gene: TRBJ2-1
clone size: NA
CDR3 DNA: TGTGCCAGCAGTGGTCCGACTAGCGGTACAATCTCCTACAATGAGCAGTTCTTC
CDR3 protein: CASSGPTSGTISYNEQFF

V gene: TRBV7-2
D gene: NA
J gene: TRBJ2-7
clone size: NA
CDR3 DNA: TGTGCCAGCAGCTTAGTGGGGGGCAGGTCCCCCTACGAGCAGTACTTC
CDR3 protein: CASSLVGGRSPYEQYF

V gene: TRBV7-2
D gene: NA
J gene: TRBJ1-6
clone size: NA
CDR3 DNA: TGTGCCAGCAGCTTAGCCAGGGTCAGCTCACCCCTCCACTTT
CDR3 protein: CASSLARVSSPLHF

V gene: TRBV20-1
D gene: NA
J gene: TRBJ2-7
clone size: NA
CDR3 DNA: TGCAGTGCTAGTTTCCAGGGGGAGCAGTACTTC
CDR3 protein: CSASFQGEQYF

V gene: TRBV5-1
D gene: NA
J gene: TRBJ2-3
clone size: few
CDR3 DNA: TGCGCCAGCAGCTTCCGGACAGCGGAGCGCACAGATACGCAGTATTTT
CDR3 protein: CASSFRTAERTDTQYF

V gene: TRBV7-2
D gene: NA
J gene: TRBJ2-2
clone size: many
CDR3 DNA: TGTGCCAGCAGCTGGGGAGCCGGGGAGCTGTTTTTT
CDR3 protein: CASSWGAGELFF

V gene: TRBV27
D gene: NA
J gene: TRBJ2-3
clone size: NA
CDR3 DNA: TGTGCCAGCAGTTTCTTGGCCGATTTCACAGATACGCAGTATTTT
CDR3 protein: CASSFLADFTDTQYF

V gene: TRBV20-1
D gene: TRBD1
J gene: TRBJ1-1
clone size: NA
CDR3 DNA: TGCAGTGCTAGGTCGCCGGACAGGGGCACTGAAGCTTTCTTT
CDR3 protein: CSARSPDRGTEAFF

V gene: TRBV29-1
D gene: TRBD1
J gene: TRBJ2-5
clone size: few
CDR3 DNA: TGCAACCCGGGAAACAGGGGTAGTTTTGAGACCCAGTACTTC
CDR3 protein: CNPGNRGSFETQYF

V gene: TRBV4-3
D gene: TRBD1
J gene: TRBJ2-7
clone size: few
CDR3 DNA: TGCGCCAGCAGCCAAGATCGGCAGGGGGCTGACGAGCAGTACTTC
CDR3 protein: CASSQDRQGADEQYF

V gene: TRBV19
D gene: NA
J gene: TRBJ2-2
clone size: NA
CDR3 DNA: TGTGCCAGTAGTATAGTCGGCGGGGAGCTGTTTTTT
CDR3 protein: CASSIVGGELFF

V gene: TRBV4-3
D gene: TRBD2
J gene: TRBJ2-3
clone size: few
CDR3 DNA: TGCGCCAGCAGCCAAGAATATGCTGGAGCGGGGGCTAGCACAGATACGCAGTATTTT
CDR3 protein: CASSQEYAGAGASTDTQYF

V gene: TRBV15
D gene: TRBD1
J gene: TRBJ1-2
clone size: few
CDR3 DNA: TGTGCCACCAGCAGAGTCGGGACAGACTACTATGGCTACACCTTC
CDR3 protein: CATSRVGTDYYGYTF

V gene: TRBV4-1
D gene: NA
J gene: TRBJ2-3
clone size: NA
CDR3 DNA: TGCGCCAGCAGCCAAGAGCGGTCGACAAATACGCAGTATTTT
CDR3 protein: CASSQERSTNTQYF

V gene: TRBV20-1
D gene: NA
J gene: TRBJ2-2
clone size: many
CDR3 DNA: TGCAGTGCTAGAGGGTGGACGATATCGAACACCGGGGAGCTGTTTTTT
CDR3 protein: CSARGWTISNTGELFF

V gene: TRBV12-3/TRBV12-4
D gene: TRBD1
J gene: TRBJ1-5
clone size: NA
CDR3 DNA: TGTGCCAGCAGTTCGGACAGGAAGGACCAGCCCCAGCATTTT
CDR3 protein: CASSSDRKDQPQHF

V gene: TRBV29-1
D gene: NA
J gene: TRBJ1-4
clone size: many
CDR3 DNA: TGCAGCGTTAGGGCGGAAAAACTGTTTTTT
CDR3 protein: CSVRAEKLFF

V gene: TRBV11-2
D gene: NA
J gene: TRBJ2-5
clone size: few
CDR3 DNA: TGTGCCAGCAGCTTCGTCAGGGCCATAGAGACCCAGTACTTC
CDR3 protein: CASSFVRAIETQYF

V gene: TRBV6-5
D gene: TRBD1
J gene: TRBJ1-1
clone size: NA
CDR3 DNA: TGTGCCAGCAGTTACCCCGGCGTCGACAGGACAGGCACTGAAGCTTTCTTT
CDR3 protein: CASSYPGVDRTGTEAFF

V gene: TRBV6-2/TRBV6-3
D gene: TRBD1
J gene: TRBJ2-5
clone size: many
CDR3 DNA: TGTGCCAGCAGTAGGACAGGGGCCGGAAAAAAGACCCAGTACTTC
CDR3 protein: CASSRTGAGKKTQYF

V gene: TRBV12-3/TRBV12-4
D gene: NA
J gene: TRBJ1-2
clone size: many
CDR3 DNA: TGTGCCAGCAGTTCGACAGCCCGTGGCTACACCTTC
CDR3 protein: CASSSTARGYTF

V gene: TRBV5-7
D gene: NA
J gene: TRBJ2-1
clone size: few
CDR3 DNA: TGTGCCAGCAGCTTTTCTGGGCAGTTCTACAATGAGCAGTTCTTC
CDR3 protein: CASSFSGQFYNEQFF

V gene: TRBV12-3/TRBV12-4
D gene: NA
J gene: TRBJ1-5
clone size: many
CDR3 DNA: TGTGCCAGCAGTTTGGGGGGGGCGCGAAATCAGCCCCAGCATTTT
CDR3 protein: CASSLGGARNQPQHF

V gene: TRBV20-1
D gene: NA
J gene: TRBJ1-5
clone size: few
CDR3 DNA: TGCAGTGCTACTACAGACATAGGCAATCAGCCCCAGCATTTT
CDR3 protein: CSATTDIGNQPQHF

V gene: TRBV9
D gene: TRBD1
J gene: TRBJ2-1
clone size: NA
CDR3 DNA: TGTGCCAGCAGCGCGCCGGGACAGGGGGCGAATGAGCAGTTCTTC
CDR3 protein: CASSAPGQGANEQFF

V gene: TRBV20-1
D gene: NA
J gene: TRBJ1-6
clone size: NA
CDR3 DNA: TGCAGTGCTCGCCGGCCAGGGGCGCATTCACCCCTCCACTTT
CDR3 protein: CSARRPGAHSPLHF

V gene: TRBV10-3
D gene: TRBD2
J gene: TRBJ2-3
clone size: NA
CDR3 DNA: TGTGCCATCAGTGCGGGACTAGGTCCAGATACGCAGTATTTT
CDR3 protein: CAISAGLGPDTQYF

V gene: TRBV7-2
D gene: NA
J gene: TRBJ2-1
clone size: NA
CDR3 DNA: TGTGCCAGCAGCGCGGGACCAAGCTCCTACAATGAGCAGTTCTTC
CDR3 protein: CASSAGPSSYNEQFF

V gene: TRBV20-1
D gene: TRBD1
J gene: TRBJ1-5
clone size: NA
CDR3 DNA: TGCAGCTCAGGGGGGAGCAATCAGCCCCAGCATTTT
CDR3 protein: CSSGGSNQPQHF

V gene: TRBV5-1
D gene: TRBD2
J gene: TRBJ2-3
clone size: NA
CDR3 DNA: TGCGCCAGCAGCTTCAAAGCGGGGGGGCGCACAGATACGCAGTATTTT
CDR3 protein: CASSFKAGGRTDTQYF

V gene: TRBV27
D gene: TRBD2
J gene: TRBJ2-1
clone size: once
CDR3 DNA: TGTGCCAGCCTAAGAGAGCGGGGGGCCTACAATGAGCAGTTCTTC
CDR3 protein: CASLRERGAYNEQFF

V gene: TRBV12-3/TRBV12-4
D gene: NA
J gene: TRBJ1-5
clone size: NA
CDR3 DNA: TGTGCCATACAGCTAGCGGGGGGCCATCAGCCCCAGCATTTT
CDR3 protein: CAIQLAGGHQPQHF

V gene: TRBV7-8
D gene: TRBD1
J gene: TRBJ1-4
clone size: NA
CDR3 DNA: TGTGCCAGCAGCTTAGCAGGGGGCCCGACGGCGGCAAAACTGTTTTTT
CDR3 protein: CASSLAGGPTAAKLFF

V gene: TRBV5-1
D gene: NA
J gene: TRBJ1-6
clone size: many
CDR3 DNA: TGCGCCAGCAGCCCCTCCGGGACATCTAATTCACCCCTCCACTTT
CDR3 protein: CASSPSGTSNSPLHF

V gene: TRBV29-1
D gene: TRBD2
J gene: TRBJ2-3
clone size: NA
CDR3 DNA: TGCAGCGTCGCGGGGGTTCCCTACACAGATACGCAGTATTTT
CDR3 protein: CSVAGVPYTDTQYF